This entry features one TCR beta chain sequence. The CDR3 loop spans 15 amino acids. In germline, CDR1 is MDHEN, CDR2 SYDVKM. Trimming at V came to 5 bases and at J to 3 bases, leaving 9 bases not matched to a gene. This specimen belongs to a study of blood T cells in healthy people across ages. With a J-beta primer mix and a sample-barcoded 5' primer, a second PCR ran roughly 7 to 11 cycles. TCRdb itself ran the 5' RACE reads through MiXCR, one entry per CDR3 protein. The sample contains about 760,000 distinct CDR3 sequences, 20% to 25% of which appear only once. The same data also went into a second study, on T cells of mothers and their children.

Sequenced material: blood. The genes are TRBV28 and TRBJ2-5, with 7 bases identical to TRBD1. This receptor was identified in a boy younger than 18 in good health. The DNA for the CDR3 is TGTGCCAGCAGTAGGGGGTACGGGACAGAAGAGACCCAGTACTTC. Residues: CASSRGYGTEETQYF.